Listed below are T cell receptor beta chains from one sample, sequenced in a study of T cell responses to AZD1222 COVID-19 vaccine. Measured with immunoSEQ multiplex PCR; TCRdb has only the in-frame clones, and not every one. This sample yields 200,000 or so clones, of which about 89% are seen a single time; under 3.5% belongs to the top ten. The specimen comprised peripheral blood, sampled on day 0 of MenACWY control vaccination. The receptors here all came from an adult in good health. The CDR3 runs from the conserved cysteine through the conserved F or W. A D gene is named only where the DNA matches it firmly. A clone size is listed for some rows: how often the clone was seen (once, few, many), or a class if it is expanded.

NA TRBJ2-1 TRBD1 TRBV7-3 CASSLPGTGYNEQFF TGTGCCAGCAGCTTACCTGGGACAGGGTACAATGAGCAGTTCTTC
NA TRBJ1-5 NA TRBV29-1 CSVVDSNQPQHF TGCAGCGTTGTGGATAGCAATCAGCCCCAGCATTTT
NA TRBJ1-2 NA TRBV6-1 CASSEAAGNGGYTF TGTGCCAGCAGTGAAGCGGCCGGGAACGGCGGCTACACCTTC
NA TRBJ1-1 NA TRBV3-1/TRBV3-2 CASSQTEPTEAFF TGTGCCAGCAGCCAGACAGAGCCCACTGAAGCTTTCTTT
NA TRBJ2-7 NA TRBV7-2 CASSTGEGSYEQYF TGTGCCAGCAGCACAGGGGAGGGCTCCTACGAGCAGTACTTC
NA TRBJ2-3 NA TRBV2 CASSGAGASTDTQYF TGTGCCAGCAGTGGTGCAGGTGCTAGCACAGATACGCAGTATTTT
NA TRBJ1-1 TRBD1 TRBV6-5 CASSSLDRVNTEAFF TGTGCCAGCAGTTCCCTGGACAGGGTTAACACTGAAGCTTTCTTT
NA TRBJ2-7 NA TRBV24-1 CATSDAGNTYEQYF TGTGCCACCAGTGATGCCGGGAACACCTACGAGCAGTACTTC
NA TRBJ1-2 NA TRBV28 CASSLSAGNGYTF TGTGCCAGCAGTTTATCGGCAGGGAATGGCTACACCTTC
few TRBJ1-2 NA TRBV4-3 CASSQDGRAGNYGYTF TGCGCCAGCAGCCAAGACGGCAGGGCGGGGAACTATGGCTACACCTTC
NA TRBJ2-2 TRBD2 TRBV7-3 CASSPGGGTGELFF TGTGCCAGCAGCCCCGGGGGGGGCACCGGGGAGCTGTTTTTT